The clone carrying this T cell receptor (beta chain) was recorded once. Repertoires were generated with immunoSEQ multiplex PCR, while TCRdb's copy carries only in-frame clones and drops some. The table lists fewer than 13,000 clones, about 83% of them singletons. With V trimmed by 6 bases and J by 4 bases, 6 bases remained unmatched. The CDR3 consists of 16 residues. Germline V gene sequence: CDR1 MRHNA, CDR2 SNTAGT. These data are taken from a study of T cell changes during pregnancy in multiple sclerosis. The receptor was isolated from a female donor in good health, enrolled as a control in a pregnancy study. The sequencing used CD8+ T cells from peripheral blood mononuclear cells, collected in the third trimester of pregnancy. V is TRBV6-4 and J is TRBJ2-3; 14 nucleotides line up with TRBD2. The CDR3 loop is CASSPTSGGASDTQYF. CDR3 sequence (DNA): TGTGCCAGCAGCCCGACTAGCGGGGGGGCATCAGATACGCAGTATTTT.